Listed below are T cell receptor beta chains from one sample, sequenced in a study of T cells in Graves' hyperthyroidism and ophthalmopathy. TCRdb reprocessed the multiplex PCR reads via MiXCR and lists one record per CDR3 protein. The sample includes roughly 200,000 distinct CDR3 sequences, about 18% of them seen just once. Sequencing was performed on blood. These TCRs come from a man in his forties with Graves' hyperthyroidism. The CDR3 runs from the conserved cysteine through the conserved F or W. The D gene is left open where the match is weak. Clone size is given for some rows only: seen once, a few or many times, or a class if the clone is expanded.

size,V,J,D,CDR3,DNA
many,TRBV6-5,TRBJ1-2,-,CASSYSDIKRGYTF,TGTGCCAGCAGTTACTCGGACATAAAGAGGGGCTACACCTTC
many,TRBV20-1,TRBJ2-3,TRBD2,CSAREIAGGVDTQYF,TGCAGTGCTAGAGAAATAGCGGGGGGGGTAGATACGCAGTATTTT
many,TRBV30,TRBJ2-5,TRBD2,CAWSSGGAGSETQYF,TGTGCCTGGTCTAGCGGGGGGGCCGGGTCCGAGACCCAGTACTTC
once,TRBV29-1,TRBJ2-5,-,CSVASGQETQYF,TGCAGCGTTGCTTCAGGCCAAGAGACCCAGTACTTC
few,TRBV7-8,TRBJ1-2,TRBD1,CASSLREGQPNYGYTF,TGTGCCAGCAGCCTAAGGGAGGGACAGCCAAACTATGGCTACACCTTC
-,TRBV11-1,TRBJ2-1,-,CASSNLTSYYNEQFF,TGTGCCAGCAGCAACCTGACAAGTTACTACAATGAGCAGTTCTTC
many,TRBV11-2,TRBJ2-1,-,CASSSLVWVRGNEQFF,TGTGCCAGCAGCTCTCTGGTGTGGGTGAGAGGCAATGAGCAGTTCTTC
many,TRBV18,TRBJ1-1,TRBD1,CASSADDRVTEAFF,TGTGCCAGCTCAGCCGACGACAGGGTCACTGAAGCTTTCTTT
many,TRBV20-1,TRBJ1-2,-,CSARGGARDYGYTF,TGCAGTGCTAGAGGGGGGGCGCGAGACTATGGCTACACCTTC
few,TRBV28,TRBJ2-3,TRBD2,CASSLQAGGRVDTQYF,TGTGCCAGCAGTTTACAAGCGGGGGGGCGGGTAGATACGCAGTATTTT
-,TRBV30,TRBJ2-1,TRBD2,CAWRKQAGGYNEQFF,TGTGCCTGGAGGAAGCAAGCGGGGGGTTACAATGAGCAGTTCTTC
many,TRBV10-3,TRBJ1-1,TRBD1,CAIRTGTGKGTEAFF,TGTGCCATCAGAACCGGGACAGGGAAAGGGACTGAAGCTTTCTTT
many,TRBV5-1,TRBJ2-1,-,CASSLGHRSYNEQFF,TGCGCCAGCAGCTTGGGACACCGCTCCTACAATGAGCAGTTCTTC
-,TRBV7-2,TRBJ2-1,TRBD2,CASSQGLAEEQFF,TGTGCCAGCAGCCAGGGACTAGCGGAAGAGCAGTTCTTC
-,TRBV7-2,TRBJ1-4,TRBD1,CASSFPGQGEKLFF,TGTGCCAGCAGCTTCCCGGGACAGGGGGAAAAACTGTTTTTT
few,TRBV4-2,TRBJ2-1,TRBD2,CASSPRTSGGAYNEQFF,TGTGCCAGCAGCCCCCGGACTAGCGGGGGTGCCTACAATGAGCAGTTCTTC
many,TRBV5-1,TRBJ1-6,TRBD1,CASSLGQGLDSPLHF,TGCGCCAGCAGCTTGGGACAGGGGCTAGATTCACCCCTCCACTTT
many,TRBV5-1,TRBJ2-2,-,CASSLVPGDNTGELFF,TGCGCCAGCAGCTTGGTGCCCGGGGACAACACCGGGGAGCTGTTTTTT
many,TRBV11-2,TRBJ2-7,-,CASSLGTAELYEQYF,TGTGCCAGCAGCTTAGGGACAGCCGAATTATACGAGCAGTACTTC
few,TRBV9,TRBJ1-2,-,CASNRFEGNGYTF,TGTGCCAGCAATCGTTTTGAGGGGAATGGCTACACCTTC
-,TRBV27,TRBJ1-5,-,CASSLSGVYQPQHF,TGTGCCAGCAGTTTATCAGGGGTCTACCAGCCCCAGCATTTT
-,TRBV6-5,TRBJ1-4,TRBD1,CASSYAGTGANEKLFF,TGTGCCAGCAGTTATGCCGGGACAGGGGCTAATGAAAAACTGTTTTTT
-,TRBV15,TRBJ1-5,TRBD1,CATRQGLVQPQHF,TGTGCCACCAGACAGGGGTTAGTTCAGCCCCAGCATTTT
-,TRBV20-1,TRBJ2-5,TRBD2,CSARESGILETQYF,TGCAGTGCTAGAGAGAGCGGGATTTTAGAGACCCAGTACTTC
few,TRBV5-4,TRBJ2-3,TRBD2,CASRPGGGQLSTDTQYF,TGTGCCAGCAGACCCGGCGGGGGTCAACTTAGCACAGATACGCAGTATTTT
many,TRBV19,TRBJ1-5,-,CASSTSHSPNQPQHF,TGTGCCAGTAGTACCAGCCATTCCCCAAATCAGCCCCAGCATTTT
many,TRBV2,TRBJ1-1,-,CASSEVEGNTEAFF,TGTGCCAGCAGTGAAGTAGAGGGAAACACTGAAGCTTTCTTT
many,TRBV7-9,TRBJ1-2,TRBD1,CASSPPGLTGASYGYTF,TGTGCCAGCAGCCCCCCCGGTTTGACAGGGGCGAGCTATGGCTACACCTTC
-,TRBV4-3,TRBJ1-1,-,CASGAGMNTEAFF,TGCGCCAGTGGGGCCGGGATGAACACTGAAGCTTTCTTT
many,TRBV5-4,TRBJ2-1,-,CASSLDGSSYNEQFF,TGTGCCAGCAGCTTGGACGGGAGCTCCTACAATGAGCAGTTCTTC
-,TRBV7-2,TRBJ2-3,TRBD2,CASSFAAGGADTQYF,TGTGCCAGCAGCTTCGCCGCGGGAGGGGCAGATACGCAGTATTTT